Below, 11 T cell receptor beta chains from the same sample are listed, as sequenced in a study of regulatory T cells in long-lasting Graves disease (dated by TCRdb to about 2021). The sample's time point label is to be understood as: newly diagnosed GD, antithyroid drugs for less than 3 months. For both TCR sequencing and RNA sequencing, RNA was extracted from PBMCs using TRIzol. The library relied on multiplex PCR. These reads were obtained on an Illumina HiSeq 4000. iRepertoire HTBI primers and Arm-PCR amplification of CDR3 regions were used to construct TCR beta libraries. TCRdb applied fastp at Q25 and MiXCR to the public reads, then kept only in-frame beta chains. Each CDR3 protein gets just one entry, which takes the most common genes and DNA from the rows behind it. This sample gives roughly 610,000 distinct CDR3 sequences in total; around 16% of them show up just once. The leading ten clones occupy more than 10% of the sample.

The same data also went into a second study, on T cells in Graves' hyperthyroidism and ophthalmopathy.

Source: peripheral blood mononuclear cells (PBMCs), taken at new diagnosis, from a patient treated with antithyroid drugs. These receptors were taken from a man aged 18 to 30 with Graves disease. Donor details come from another sample of the same person, matched by shared clones.

Only a few counts were recorded for this clonotype. The chain joins TRBV7-9 to TRBJ2-1; D not certain. Germline lookup yields CDR1 SEHNR and CDR2 FQNEAQ (reference sequence). This CDR3 spans 14 amino acids. V was trimmed by 5 bases and J by 12 bases, leaving 20 bases between them. The chain's CDR3 is CASSGNLVRLRQFF. The CDR3 region has the DNA TGTGCCAGCAGCGGTAACCTAGTCCGGTTGCGGCAGTTCTTC.

The chain combines TRBV6-1 with TRBJ2-3; D possibly corresponds to TRBD2 (5 bases). CDR1 is MNHNS, CDR2 SASEGT, per germline. V gave up 4 bases and J gave up 0 bases, with 11 bases separating them. The CDR3 runs to 15 residues. DNA for the CDR3: TGTGCCAGCAGTGTCATGACGGGGAGCACAGATACGCAGTATTTT. Its translation: CASSVMTGSTDTQYF.

There are a few counts of this clonotype. The gene calls are TRBV6-5 and TRBJ1-5; D gene ambiguous. Germline-derived CDR1 and CDR2 are MNHEY and SVGAGI. V was shortened by 2 bases and J by 0 bases, with 5 bases between the two germline ends. There are 14 residues in the CDR3. The CDR3 DNA follows: TGTGCCAGCAGTTACAGCTATAGCAATCAGCCCCAGCATTTT. Protein: CASSYSYSNQPQHF.

To note about this clonotype: A single base separates this from a much larger clone, so it may be a read error. V is TRBV7-3 and J is TRBJ2-1; possibly TRBD2 for D (6 bases). The CDR3 spans 15 residues. CDR1 is SGHTA, CDR2 FQGTGA, per germline. V lost 4 bases to trimming and J lost 3 bases, with 13 bases between them. The CDR3 bases are TGTGCCAGCAGCTCTCGGGGGACTTACTACAATGAGCAGTTCTTC. This codes for CASSSRGTYYNEQFF.

In its sample, this clonotype was seen a few times. The chain is built from TRBV28 and TRBJ2-7, with D unclear. The CDR3 has 14 amino acids. Trimming stripped 3 bases from V and 2 bases from J, with 11 bases between. Germline V gives CDR1 MDHEN, CDR2 SYDVKM. This CDR3 reads CASSFYGQAYEQYF. In DNA, the CDR3 is TGTGCCAGCAGTTTTTATGGTCAGGCCTACGAGCAGTACTTC.

There are many counts of this clonotype. V is TRBV5-5 and J is TRBJ1-5; D uncertain. V lost 6 bases, J lost 4 bases, and 17 bases lay in between. Germline values: CDR1 SGHKS, CDR2 YYEKEE (reference sequence). The CDR3 spans 15 residues. CDR3 sequence: CASTPGGSPNQPQHF. The CDR3 DNA reads as TGTGCCAGCACCCCGGGAGGGTCACCTAATCAGCCCCAGCATTTT.

The sample holds a few counts of this clonotype. The chain recombines TRBV5-5 with TRBJ2-3; 8 positions agree with TRBD2. The ends lost 0 bases at V and 5 bases at J; junction bases unmatched: 8. This CDR3 is built from 16 residues. CDR1 and CDR2 from the germline V gene are SGHKS and YYEKEE (reference sequence). The CDR3: CASSLGPGGPIDTQYF. The CDR3 DNA sequence: TGTGCCAGCAGCTTGGGCCCGGGAGGGCCCATAGATACGCAGTATTTT. The variable domain in full, completed from reference TRBV5-5 and TRBJ2-3, reads DAGVTQSPTHLIKTRGQQVTLRCSPISGHKSVSWYQQVLGQGPQFIFQYYEKEERGRGNFPDRFSARQFPNYSSELNVNALLLGDSALYLCASSLGPGGPIDTQYFGPGTRLTVL.

DNA for the CDR3: TGCAGTGCTATGACCGGGGGTGAGCCCCAGCATTTT. It translates to CSAMTGGEPQHF. The V and J genes are TRBV20-1 and TRBJ1-5; D possibly corresponds to TRBD1 (5 bases). This CDR3 spans 12 amino acids. CDR1 DFQATT and CDR2 SNEGSKA come from the germline V gene (reference sequence). Between the trimmed V and J ends, which lost 4 bases and 8 bases, there was a span of 12 bases.

This clonotype was recorded at least ten times. This chain connects TRBV27 to TRBJ2-1, with TRBD2 identical over 9 bases. The CDR3 runs 17 residues. With V trimmed by 0 bases and J by 4 bases, 7 bases remained unmatched. CDR1 and CDR2 (germline): MNHEY, SMNVEV (reference sequence). CDR3 protein: CASSLSRGSGSYNEQFF. As DNA, the CDR3 is TGTGCCAGCAGTTTATCGAGGGGTAGCGGGAGTTACAATGAGCAGTTCTTC.

The chain carries TRBV3-1 and TRBJ1-3; D is perhaps TRBD1 (5 bases). Trimming took off 0 bases at V and 8 bases at J, with 8 bases between the two ends. Germline CDR1 and CDR2: LGHDT and YNNKEL (reference sequence). The length of the CDR3 is 13 residues. DNA for the CDR3: TGTGCCAGCAGCCAAGATGGGGGAGACACCATATATTTT. It encodes CASSQDGGDTIYF.

This clonotype was detected many times. The gene calls are TRBV30 and TRBJ2-3, with D possibly TRBD2 on 6 matching bases. The CDR3 contains 13 residues. Germline loops: CDR1 GTSNPN, CDR2 SVGIG (reference sequence). V gave up 7 bases and J gave up 3 bases, with 14 bases separating them. This CDR3 is CASNRAGTDTQYF. CDR3 bases: TGTGCCTCAAATCGGGCGGGGACAGATACGCAGTATTTT.